This TCR beta chain was sequenced during a study of blood T cell repertoires in COVID-19. The repertoire was sequenced with immunoSEQ multiplex PCR; TCRdb's copy has only in-frame clones and lacks some. The sample has 40,000 to 60,000 clones; 90% to 95% are singletons. Per germline, CDR1 SGHVS and CDR2 FNYEAQ. With V trimmed by 6 bases and J by 4 bases, 7 bases remained unmatched. The CDR3 is 15 amino acids. Those enrolled in Seattle joined during active infection and were followed longitudinally afterward. Sequencing was performed on peripheral blood. The origin of this receptor is a man aged 60 to 69 with COVID-19, enrolled during active disease. The chain joins TRBV7-6 to TRBJ2-2; 8 positions match TRBD1. CDR3 residues: CASRLQGGSTGELFF. In nucleotides, the CDR3 is TGTGCCAGCAGGTTACAGGGGGGTAGCACCGGGGAGCTGTTTTTT.